What follows is one TCR beta chain and its context. Its antigen is undetermined. The data were obtained in a study of cytomegalovirus exposure and HLA in healthy donors. In the PCR, 60 Vbeta and 13 Jbeta primers were used. Repertoires were generated with immunoSEQ multiplex PCR, while TCRdb's copy carries only in-frame clones and drops some. This sample's table has about 200,000 clones. Study-level findings and limits: Sequencing depth roughly uniform across donors was assumed in presence/absence analyses. Only CMV serostatus was available as immune exposure information. The productive fraction for most TCR beta V segments was about 90% or about 30% in an earlier analysis. Reportedly, TCR beta sequences accurately predicted HLA-A and HLA-B alleles in most subjects.

Germline CDR1 reads MNHEY; CDR2 reads SVGAGI. Trimming removed 2 bases from V and 13 bases from J; junction bases left unmatched: 9. The CDR3 sequence is 14 residues long. The sequenced sample was PBMCs. The clonotype originates from a girl aged 2 to 10 in good health and CMV-seropositive. The chain couples TRBV6-5 to TRBJ1-4; 8 nucleotides align to TRBD1. CDR3 coding DNA: TGTGCCAGCAGTTACGGGCAGGGGGCGCGGGGACTGTTTTTT. This encodes CASSYGQGARGLFF.